This is a list of T cell receptor beta chains from one sample in a study of patients and donors after allogeneic stem cell transplantation. TCRdb called the RT-PCR reads again in MiXCR, with one record for every CDR3 protein. Of about 150,000 distinct CDR3 sequences listed, about 24% are singletons. The sequenced sample consisted of blood, either unsorted or a sorted T cell fraction (not recorded which). Receptor source: a human donor who was either an allogeneic HSCT recipient or a stem cell or donor lymphocyte infusion donor (not recorded which). It is not recorded whose cells these are; they may come from a transplant donor. Both conserved end residues are part of each CDR3.

j_call v_call cdr3_aa
TRBJ2-1 TRBV20-1 CSVASGSSYNEQFF
TRBJ1-3 TRBV7-2 CASSPAHRGLHFYSGNTIYF
TRBJ1-4 TRBV29-1 CSVGTRQNNEKLFF
TRBJ2-5 TRBV9 CASSVGLQETQYF
TRBJ1-1 TRBV20-1 CSAIWETGYTEAFF
TRBJ1-2 TRBV12-3/TRBV12-4 CASSLARYNYGYTF
TRBJ1-1 TRBV20-1 CSARERGRATEAFF
TRBJ1-2 TRBV3-1 CASSQGRTGYGYTF
TRBJ1-4 TRBV3-1 CASSYRGANEKLFF
TRBJ2-2 TRBV24-1 CATRDSNTGELFF
TRBJ1-1 TRBV20-1 CSARIQGAEAFF
TRBJ1-4 TRBV12-3/TRBV12-4 CASSWGIGGEKLFF
TRBJ2-3 TRBV5-1 CASSATSGGTDTQYF
TRBJ2-2 TRBV5-5 CASRRKGTSGTGELFF
TRBJ2-4 TRBV12-3/TRBV12-4 CASSFGLDLLAKNIQYF
TRBJ2-5 TRBV7-9 CASSPGHVQETQYF
TRBJ1-1 TRBV3-1 CACTRNRVVRTEAFF
TRBJ1-2 TRBV20-1 CSAKQTWDDGYTF
TRBJ1-4 TRBV29-1 CSAEGPGTLGDEKLFF
TRBJ1-1 TRBV19 CASSIGVNTEAFF
TRBJ1-2 TRBV20-1 CSAVEGQGANYGYTF
TRBJ2-2 TRBV7-3 CASSLDRPANTGELFF
TRBJ1-1 TRBV12-3/TRBV12-4 CASSFVLNTEAFF
TRBJ1-1 TRBV20-1 CSARDRWDTEAFF
TRBJ2-7 TRBV12-3/TRBV12-4 CASTLAGSQYEQYF
TRBJ2-7 TRBV12-5 CASGLVEGAFYEQYF
TRBJ2-3 TRBV2 CASRGQWATDTQYF
TRBJ1-5 TRBV7-6 CASSPRFGSHQPQHF
TRBJ2-7 TRBV25-1 CASSERRNSYEQYF
TRBJ1-5 TRBV12-3/TRBV12-4 CASSPTVGSNQPQHF
TRBJ1-4 TRBV12-3/TRBV12-4 CASSYRGYRTNEKLFF
TRBJ2-7 TRBV27 CASSPVGTSGLSYEQYF
TRBJ2-7 TRBV6-5 CASSYSNGQTPHYEQYF
TRBJ2-7 TRBV28 CASSPPGQGTEQYF
TRBJ2-3 TRBV7-2 CASSLDWGILGTDTQYF
TRBJ1-1 TRBV5-1 CASSLAIGTFEAFF